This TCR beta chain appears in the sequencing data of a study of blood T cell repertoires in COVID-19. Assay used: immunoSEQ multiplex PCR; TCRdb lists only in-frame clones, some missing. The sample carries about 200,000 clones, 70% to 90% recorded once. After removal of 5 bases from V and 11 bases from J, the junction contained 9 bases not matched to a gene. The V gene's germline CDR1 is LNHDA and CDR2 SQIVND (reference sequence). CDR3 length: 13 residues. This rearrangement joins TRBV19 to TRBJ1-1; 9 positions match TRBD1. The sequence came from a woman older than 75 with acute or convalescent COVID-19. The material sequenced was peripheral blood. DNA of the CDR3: TGTGCCAGTAGTGTCGGGACAGGGAATTCCGCTTTCTTT. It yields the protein CASSVGTGNSAFF.